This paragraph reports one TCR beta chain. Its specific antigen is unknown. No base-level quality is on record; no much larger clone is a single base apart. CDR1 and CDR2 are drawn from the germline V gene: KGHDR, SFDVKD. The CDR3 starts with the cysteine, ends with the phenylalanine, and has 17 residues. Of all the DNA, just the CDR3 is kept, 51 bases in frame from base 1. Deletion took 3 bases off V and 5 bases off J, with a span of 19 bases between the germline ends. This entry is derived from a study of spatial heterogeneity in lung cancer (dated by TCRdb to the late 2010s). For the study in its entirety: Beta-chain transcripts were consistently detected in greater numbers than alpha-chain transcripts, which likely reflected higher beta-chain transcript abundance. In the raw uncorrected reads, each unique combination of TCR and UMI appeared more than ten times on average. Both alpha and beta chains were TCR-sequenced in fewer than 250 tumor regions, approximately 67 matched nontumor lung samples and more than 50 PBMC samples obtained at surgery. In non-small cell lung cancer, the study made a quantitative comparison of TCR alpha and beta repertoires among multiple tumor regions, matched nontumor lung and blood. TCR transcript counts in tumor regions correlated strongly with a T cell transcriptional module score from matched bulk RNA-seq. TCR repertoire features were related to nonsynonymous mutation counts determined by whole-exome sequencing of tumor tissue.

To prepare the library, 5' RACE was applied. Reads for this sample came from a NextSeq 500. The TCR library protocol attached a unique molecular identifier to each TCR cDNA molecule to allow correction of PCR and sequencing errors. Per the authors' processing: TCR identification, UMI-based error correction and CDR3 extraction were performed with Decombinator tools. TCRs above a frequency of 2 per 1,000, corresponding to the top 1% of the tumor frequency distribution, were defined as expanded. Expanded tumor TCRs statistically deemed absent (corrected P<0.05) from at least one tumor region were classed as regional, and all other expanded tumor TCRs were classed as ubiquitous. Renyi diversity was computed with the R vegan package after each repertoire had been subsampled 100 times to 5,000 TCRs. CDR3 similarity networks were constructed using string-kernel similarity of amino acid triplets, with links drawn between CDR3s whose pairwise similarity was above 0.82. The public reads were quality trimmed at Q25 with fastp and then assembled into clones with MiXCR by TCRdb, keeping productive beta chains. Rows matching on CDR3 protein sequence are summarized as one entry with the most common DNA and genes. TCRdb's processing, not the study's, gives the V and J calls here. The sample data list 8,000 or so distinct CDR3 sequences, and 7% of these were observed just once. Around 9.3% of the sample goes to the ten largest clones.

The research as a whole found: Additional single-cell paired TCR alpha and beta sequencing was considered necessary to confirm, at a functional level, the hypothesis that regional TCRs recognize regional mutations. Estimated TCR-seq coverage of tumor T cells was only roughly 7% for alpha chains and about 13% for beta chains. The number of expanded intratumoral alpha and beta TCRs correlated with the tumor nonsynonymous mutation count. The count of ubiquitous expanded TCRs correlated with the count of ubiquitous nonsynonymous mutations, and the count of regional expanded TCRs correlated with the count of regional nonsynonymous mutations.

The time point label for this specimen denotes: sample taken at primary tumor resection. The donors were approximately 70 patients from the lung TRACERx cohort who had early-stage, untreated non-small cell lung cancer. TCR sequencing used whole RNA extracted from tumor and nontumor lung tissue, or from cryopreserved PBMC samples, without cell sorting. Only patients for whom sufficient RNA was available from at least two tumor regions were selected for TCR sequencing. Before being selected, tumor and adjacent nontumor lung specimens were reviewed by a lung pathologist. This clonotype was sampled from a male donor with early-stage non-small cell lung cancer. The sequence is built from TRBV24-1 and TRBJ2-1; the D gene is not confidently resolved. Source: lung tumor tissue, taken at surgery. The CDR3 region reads CATSDPRWTSSHNEQFF. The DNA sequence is TGTGCCACCAGTGATCCGCGGTGGACCTCGTCCCACAATGAGCAGTTCTTC.